A selection of T cell receptor beta chains follows, all from one sample in a study of post-analysis software for immune sequencing data. TCRdb recomputed calls from the PCR reads with MiXCR, one row per CDR3 protein. The sample contains about 540,000 distinct CDR3 sequences, 30% to 40% of which appear only once. The sequenced sample consisted of blood. All receptors derive from a girl aged 2-17 years with multiple sclerosis. CDR3s include the opening cysteine and the closing phenylalanine or tryptophan. A D gene is named only where the DNA matches it firmly. Clone size is shown for a subset of rows, as once, few, many or a class of expanded clone.

V gene	J gene	clone size	D gene	CDR3 DNA	CDR3 protein
TRBV20-1	TRBJ2-7	few	TRBD2	TGCAGTGCTAGAGACACGCTGACCGGGACTATATCTTACGAGCAGTACTTC	CSARDTLTGTISYEQYF
TRBV21-1	TRBJ2-1	NA	NA	TGTGCCAGCAGCCGAGAACCTAGCGGATTTCAGTTCTTC	CASSREPSGFQFF
TRBV5-1	TRBJ1-1	few	NA	TGCGCCAGCAGCTTGTTGGGCAAGGACACTGAAGCTTTCTTT	CASSLLGKDTEAFF
TRBV20-1	TRBJ2-7	few	NA	TGCAGTGCTACCATAGACGGCTTCTCCTACGAGCAGTACTTC	CSATIDGFSYEQYF
TRBV27	TRBJ2-1	few	NA	TGTGCCAGCAGTAAGGATGGTTATGAGCAGTTCTTC	CASSKDGYEQFF
TRBV6-6	TRBJ1-1	NA	NA	TGTGCCAGCAGTTACCTATCGCCAGGGGTCACTGAAGCTTTCTTT	CASSYLSPGVTEAFF
TRBV20-1	TRBJ2-7	NA	NA	TGCAGTGCTACCTCAGGGTCCGAGCAGTACTTC	CSATSGSEQYF
TRBV9	TRBJ1-4	NA	NA	TGTGCCAGCAGCGGAGAGGGGTTGGCTGAAAAACTGTTTTTT	CASSGEGLAEKLFF
TRBV7-9	TRBJ2-1	NA	TRBD1	TGTGCCAGCAGGGGACAGGGGTCCGCCAGCTCCTACAATGAGCAGTTCTTC	CASRGQGSASSYNEQFF
TRBV6-6	TRBJ2-7	many	TRBD2	TGTGCCAGCAGTTCACTAGCGGGGAGGTACGAGCAGTACTTC	CASSSLAGRYEQYF
TRBV12-3/TRBV12-4	TRBJ2-1	few	TRBD2	TGTGCCAGCGCGGGACCTCGACTAGCGGGGGGTTATGAGCAGTTCTTC	CASAGPRLAGGYEQFF
TRBV7-8	TRBJ1-4	NA	NA	TGTGCCAGCAGCACGGGGGCAACTAATGAAAAACTGTTTTTT	CASSTGATNEKLFF
TRBV20-1	TRBJ2-7	NA	NA	TGCAGTGCTAAGAGGACGGAATCCTACGAGCAGTACTTC	CSAKRTESYEQYF
TRBV5-1	TRBJ2-7	NA	NA	TGCGTCAGCAGCCCACTAGTGGGCAGGGTTCGCCGTTCCTACGAGCAGTACTTC	CVSSPLVGRVRRSYEQYF
TRBV29-1	TRBJ2-5	NA	NA	TGCAGCGTCCGAGTGGGGCAGGGCGGAGAGACCCAGTACTTC	CSVRVGQGGETQYF
TRBV4-1	TRBJ2-1	NA	TRBD2	TGCGCCAGCAGCCAAGTGGTGCCGAGACTAGCCATCGATGAGCAGTTCTTC	CASSQVVPRLAIDEQFF
TRBV20-1	TRBJ2-3	once	NA	TGCAGTGCTAGAGATCTAGCCCCAGATACGCAGTATTTT	CSARDLAPDTQYF
TRBV6-5	TRBJ1-2	NA	NA	TGTGCCAGCAGGGAATCCGGGACAAATGGCTACACCTTC	CASRESGTNGYTF
TRBV7-9	TRBJ2-5	few	NA	TGTGCCAGCAGCTTAGGCCTCGAGGGGAATCGGGAGACCCAGTACTTC	CASSLGLEGNRETQYF
TRBV20-1	TRBJ2-1	NA	TRBD1	TGCAGTGCACGAATCCTGACAGGGGGCTCCTACAATGAGCAGTTCTTC	CSARILTGGSYNEQFF
TRBV3-1	TRBJ1-2	NA	NA	TGTGCCAGCAGCCAAGTCGTTCTAGCAAACTATGGCTACACCTTC	CASSQVVLANYGYTF
TRBV20-1	TRBJ1-2	NA	NA	TGCAGAGGGGGCTATGGCTACACCTTC	CRGGYGYTF
TRBV5-1	TRBJ2-7	few	NA	TGCGCCAGCAGCGATGGTAGAAGACGGACCTACGAGCAGTACTTC	CASSDGRRRTYEQYF
TRBV3-1	TRBJ2-3	NA	TRBD1	TGTGCCAGCAGCCTCCGGACAGGGCAAGATACGCAGTATTTT	CASSLRTGQDTQYF
TRBV20-1	TRBJ2-7	few	TRBD1	TGCAGTGCTCCATTACAGGGGTCATCCTACGAGCAGTACTTC	CSAPLQGSSYEQYF
TRBV12-3/TRBV12-4	TRBJ2-7	few	NA	TGTGCCAGCAGTTTAAACTTGAGCCCCACCTACGAGCAGTACTTC	CASSLNLSPTYEQYF
TRBV20-1	TRBJ2-3	NA	TRBD2	TGCAGTGCTAGAGATGCTAGCGGCCACACAGATACGCAGTATTTT	CSARDASGHTDTQYF
TRBV29-1	TRBJ1-1	NA	NA	TGCAGCGTTTCAACAGGGATCACTGAAGCTTTCTTT	CSVSTGITEAFF
TRBV7-3	TRBJ2-3	NA	NA	TGTGCCAGCAGCTTACGACGGGGCCGCGGGGATACGCAGTATTTT	CASSLRRGRGDTQYF
TRBV4-1	TRBJ1-6	NA	NA	TGCGCCAGCAGCCCCCAGGAGGGAGTGACCTATAATTCACCCCTCCACTTT	CASSPQEGVTYNSPLHF
TRBV10-2	TRBJ2-1	few	NA	TGCGCCAGCAGAAGGCCGGGACTTTACAATGAGCAGTTCTTC	CASRRPGLYNEQFF
TRBV20-1	TRBJ1-2	NA	NA	TGCAGTGCTAGAGACACACCTCTTAGTCTCTATGGCTACACCTTC	CSARDTPLSLYGYTF
TRBV4-1	TRBJ1-5	few	NA	TGCGCCAGCAGCCAAAGCCCTAATCAGCCCCAGCATTTT	CASSQSPNQPQHF
TRBV20-1	TRBJ2-7	NA	NA	TGCAGTGCTGGGTGGGGTGAGGAGGGGGTCACCTACGAGCAGTACTTC	CSAGWGEEGVTYEQYF
TRBV6-5	TRBJ1-1	NA	NA	TGTGCCAGCACTCCTCAGCAGGGGTACACTGAAGCTTTCTTT	CASTPQQGYTEAFF
TRBV4-1	TRBJ1-1	NA	NA	TGCGCCAGCGGCCAAGGGATCCGGAACACTGAAGCTTTCTTT	CASGQGIRNTEAFF
TRBV5-1	TRBJ1-4	NA	NA	TGCGCCAGCAGCCGGACCGGGACCCTGGGGGAAAAACTGTTTTTT	CASSRTGTLGEKLFF
TRBV4-1	TRBJ2-5	NA	NA	TGCGCCAGCAGCCAAGGGACTGGGGAATCGTACTTC	CASSQGTGESYF
TRBV10-3	TRBJ2-2	NA	NA	TGTGCCATCAGTCCACTAGCAGCCGGCGGGGAGCTGTTTTTT	CAISPLAAGGELFF
TRBV28	TRBJ2-1	NA	TRBD1	TGTGCCAGCAGTTTACGGGGACAGGGGGTCTACAATGAGCAGTTCTTC	CASSLRGQGVYNEQFF
TRBV10-2	TRBJ2-7	NA	NA	TGCGCCAGCAGTAGGGCCGGCTCCCGGTACGAGCAGTACTTC	CASSRAGSRYEQYF
TRBV14	TRBJ2-7	NA	TRBD1	TGTGCCAGCAGCCATCCGACAGGGTCCCCCTACGAGCAGTACTTC	CASSHPTGSPYEQYF
TRBV6-1	TRBJ2-5	NA	NA	TGTGCCAGCAGTACTACGGATCAGGGACGAGAGACCCAGTACTTC	CASSTTDQGRETQYF
TRBV20-1	TRBJ1-1	few	TRBD1	TGCAGTGGGATGGATTACAGGGGGCGGAACACTGAAGCTTTCTTT	CSGMDYRGRNTEAFF
TRBV27	TRBJ1-6	few	NA	TGTGCCAGCAGTTTATCGGGTACCAATAATTCACCCCTCCACTTT	CASSLSGTNNSPLHF
TRBV21-1	TRBJ2-1	few	NA	TGTGCCAGCACCCTTGGACTAGCGGGAGTTGAGACCCAGTTCTTC	CASTLGLAGVETQFF
TRBV3-1	TRBJ2-7	few	TRBD1	TGTGCCAGCAGCCGACTGGTTGATGGACAGGGAAAGGGCGAGCAGTACTTC	CASSRLVDGQGKGEQYF
TRBV6-1	TRBJ1-4	few	NA	TGTGCCAGCAGTGAGGAGCTTGGTGAAAAACTGTTTTTT	CASSEELGEKLFF
TRBV7-9	TRBJ2-1	NA	TRBD1	TGTGCCAGCAGCCCAACCACAGACAGGGGTTGGATCGATGAGCAGTTCTTC	CASSPTTDRGWIDEQFF
TRBV6-5	TRBJ1-2	few	NA	TGTGCCAGCAGTCTACAGGGTAACGATGGCTACACCTTC	CASSLQGNDGYTF
TRBV5-1	TRBJ2-2	NA	NA	TGCGCCAGCAGAATGTCGGCAGGGGACATCTTAAACACCGGGGAGCTGTTTTTT	CASRMSAGDILNTGELFF
TRBV6-1	TRBJ1-1	NA	NA	TGTGCCAGCAGTGAAACAACAGACACTGAAGCTTTCTTT	CASSETTDTEAFF
TRBV7-3	TRBJ2-5	NA	NA	TGTGCCAGCAGCTTAACGAACGGTTTTGGAGAGACCCAGTACTTC	CASSLTNGFGETQYF
TRBV5-1	TRBJ2-4	few	TRBD2	TGCGCCAGCCGGCGGGGGGACGTATCCAAAAACATTCAGTACTTC	CASRRGDVSKNIQYF
TRBV6-6	TRBJ2-4	NA	TRBD1	TGTGCCAGCGACGGACAGGGATATGGCATTCAGTACTTC	CASDGQGYGIQYF